The present entry profiles one T cell receptor beta chain with its context. The antigen remains undetermined. The data are from a study of shared clonotypes between healthy human individuals. Across the whole study: Aged between 18 and 49, the donors were a couple of women and a few men.

CDR1 MNHNS and CDR2 SASEGT come from the germline V gene. V was clipped by 4 bases and J by 0 bases, with 7 bases between them. The CDR3 length is 14 residues. This table comes from immunoSEQ multiplex PCR, and its TCRdb copy is limited to in-frame clones, with some not included. This table has under 2,500,000 clones, approximately 94% appearing once. Findings and caveats of the study: Naive CD4 clonotype sharing across a few donors was 4.5% to 6%. Clonotype sharing among donors likely depends on sequencing depth.

This chain uses TRBV6-1 with TRBJ1-3, with unresolved D. The sample was naive CD4+ T cells sorted from blood. Described subset: CD45RA+ positively selected. The TCR was taken from a young man in good health. The DNA of the CDR3 is TGTGCCAGCAGTGGATCAGGCTCTGGAAACACCATATATTTT. It encodes CASSGSGSGNTIYF.